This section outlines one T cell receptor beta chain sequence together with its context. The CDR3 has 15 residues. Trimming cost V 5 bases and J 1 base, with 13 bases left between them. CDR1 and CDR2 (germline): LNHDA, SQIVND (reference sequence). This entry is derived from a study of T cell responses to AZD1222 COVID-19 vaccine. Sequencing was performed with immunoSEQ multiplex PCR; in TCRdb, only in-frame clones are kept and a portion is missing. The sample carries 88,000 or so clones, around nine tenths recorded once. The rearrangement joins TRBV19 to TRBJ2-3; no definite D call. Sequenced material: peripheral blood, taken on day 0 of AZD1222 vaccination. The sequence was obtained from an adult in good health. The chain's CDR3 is CASSPQLGGTDTQYF. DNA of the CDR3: TGTGCCAGTAGTCCTCAGCTGGGTGGCACAGATACGCAGTATTTT. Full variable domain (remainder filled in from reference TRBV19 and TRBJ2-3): DGGITQSPKYLFRKEGQNVTLSCEQNLNHDAMYWYRQDPGQGLRLIYYSQIVNDFQKGDIAEGYSVSREKKESFPLTVTSAQKNPTAFYLCASSPQLGGTDTQYFGPGTRLTVL.